These T cell receptor beta chains were read from a single sample in a study of Ad26.COV2.S vaccination and SARS-CoV-2 variants. The assay was immunoSEQ multiplex PCR, and TCRdb's table has in-frame clones only and misses some. The sample consists of about 470,000 clones, 90% of them appearing once. Source: peripheral blood, taken in a trial of Ad26.COV2.S vaccine versus placebo. Receptors were obtained from a person between 18 and 59 years old who received the Ad26.COV2.S COVID-19 vaccine or a placebo. The CDR3 runs from the conserved cysteine through the conserved F or W. The D gene is left open where the match is weak.

D gene	V gene	J gene	CDR3 protein	CDR3 DNA
TRBD2	TRBV5-1	TRBJ2-1	CASSPRRGAGASNEQFF	TGCGCCAGCAGCCCCCGAAGGGGAGCGGGAGCAAGCAATGAGCAGTTCTTC
NA	TRBV6-6	TRBJ2-6	CASSYGGSGANVLTF	TGTGCCAGCAGTTACGGGGGTTCTGGGGCCAACGTCCTGACTTTC
TRBD1	TRBV7-2	TRBJ2-6	CASSFPVTGGSGANVLTF	TGTGCCAGCAGCTTCCCGGTGACAGGGGGCTCTGGGGCCAACGTCCTGACTTTC
TRBD2	TRBV6-2/TRBV6-3	TRBJ2-5	CASSYSGASGAQETQYF	TGTGCCAGCAGTTATAGCGGGGCTAGCGGGGCCCAAGAGACCCAGTACTTC
NA	TRBV28	TRBJ1-1	CASRPQGWAGEAFF	TGTGCCAGCAGGCCCCAGGGGTGGGCTGGTGAAGCTTTCTTT
TRBD1	TRBV7-3	TRBJ2-2	CASSPRQGDTGELFF	TGTGCCAGCAGTCCTAGACAGGGGGACACCGGGGAGCTGTTTTTT
NA	TRBV29-1	TRBJ2-7	CSVLKQGSYEQYF	TGCAGCGTCCTCAAACAGGGTTCCTACGAGCAGTACTTC
TRBD1	TRBV11-3	TRBJ2-1	CASSQGDRAYNEQFF	TGTGCCAGCAGCCAGGGGGACAGAGCCTACAATGAGCAGTTCTTC
TRBD1	TRBV30	TRBJ1-5	CAWTLPGTVEGDQPQHF	TGTGCCTGGACACTTCCCGGGACAGTTGAAGGGGATCAGCCCCAGCATTTT
NA	TRBV7-2	TRBJ2-5	CASSLGGRAQETQYF	TGTGCCAGCAGCCTGGGGGGCAGGGCCCAAGAGACCCAGTACTTC